Listed below are T cell receptor beta chains from one sample, sequenced in a study of blood T cell repertoires in COVID-19. Sequencing used immunoSEQ multiplex PCR; TCRdb keeps in-frame clones, though not all of them. The sample includes approximately 90,000 clones, approximately 83% of them seen just once. Sequenced: peripheral blood. The receptors here all came from a woman older than 75 with active or convalescent COVID-19. The CDR3 runs from the conserved cysteine through the conserved F or W. D genes are given only for firm matches. Rows give clone size only sometimes, using once, few, many, or a class for an expanded clone.

size,J,V,D,CDR3,DNA
.,TRBJ2-3,TRBV2,.,CASSGASGFSTDTQYF,TGTGCCAGCAGTGGAGCCAGCGGCTTTAGCACAGATACGCAGTATTTT
.,TRBJ2-1,TRBV18,.,CASSPNSMNEQFF,TGTGCCAGCTCACCAAACAGCATGAATGAGCAGTTCTTC
.,TRBJ1-1,TRBV5-1,.,CASSLDGGGTEAFF,TGCGCCAGCAGCTTGGATGGGGGAGGCACTGAAGCTTTCTTT
.,TRBJ2-5,TRBV20-1,.,CSASGREGETQYF,TGCAGTGCTAGTGGCAGGGAAGGGGAGACCCAGTACTTC
.,TRBJ2-5,TRBV7-9,TRBD1,CASSGYRGASAQETQYF,TGTGCCAGCAGCGGTTACAGGGGGGCGTCTGCACAAGAGACCCAGTACTTC
.,TRBJ2-5,TRBV24-1,.,CATSGTGDPLSETQYF,TGTGCCACCAGTGGTACGGGGGACCCGCTCTCAGAGACCCAGTACTTC
.,TRBJ1-1,TRBV9,.,CASSVSNRDTEAFF,TGTGCCAGCAGCGTAAGCAACAGGGACACTGAAGCTTTCTTT
few,TRBJ1-4,TRBV11-3,.,CASSSGFQPTNEKLFF,TGTGCCAGCAGTTCAGGGTTTCAGCCAACTAATGAAAAACTGTTTTTT
few,TRBJ1-2,TRBV6-2/TRBV6-3,TRBD1,CASSYSWTGVNYGYTF,TGTGCCAGCAGTTACTCGTGGACAGGGGTAAACTATGGCTACACCTTC
.,TRBJ2-4,TRBV6-2/TRBV6-3,TRBD2,CASSYSGGETLQYF,TGTGCCAGCAGTTACTCGGGGGGGGAGACCCTTCAGTACTTC
few,TRBJ2-7,TRBV4-3,TRBD2,CASSQDLAGAYEQYF,TGCGCCAGCAGCCAAGATCTAGCGGGGGCTTACGAGCAGTACTTC
once,TRBJ2-1,TRBV10-3,.,CAISVGYEQFF,TGTGCCATCAGTGTTGGCTATGAGCAGTTCTTC
.,TRBJ2-7,TRBV5-1,.,CASSSTRGEQYF,TGCGCCAGCAGCTCGACTCGGGGTGAGCAGTACTTC
.,TRBJ1-1,TRBV6-5,.,CASSWGRSRNTEAFF,TGTGCCAGCAGCTGGGGCAGGTCGAGGAACACTGAAGCTTTCTTT
many,TRBJ2-1,TRBV11-3,.,CASSSDRHNEQFF,TGTGCCAGCAGCTCCGACAGACACAATGAGCAGTTCTTC
.,TRBJ2-3,TRBV7-9,TRBD1,CASSPLSGQASWTDTQYF,TGTGCCAGCAGCCCCTTGTCCGGACAGGCCTCTTGGACAGATACGCAGTATTTT
.,TRBJ1-5,TRBV6-1,.,CASSEILLILSNQPQHF,TGTGCCAGCAGTGAAATCCTGTTAATTCTTAGCAATCAGCCCCAGCATTTT
.,TRBJ2-1,TRBV28,TRBD2,CASIPGLAGGNEQFF,TGTGCCAGCATACCAGGACTAGCGGGAGGGAATGAGCAGTTCTTC
once,TRBJ2-7,TRBV5-4,TRBD2,CASSLALAGGYEQYF,TGTGCCAGCAGCTTGGCTCTAGCGGGTGGGTACGAGCAGTACTTC
.,TRBJ1-3,TRBV19,.,CASSKEGTGSGNTIYF,TGTGCCAGTAGTAAGGAGGGGACCGGCTCTGGAAACACCATATATTTT
once,TRBJ2-4,TRBV28,.,CASSLYRDNKNIQYF,TGTGCCAGCAGTTTATATCGGGACAACAAAAACATTCAGTACTTC
.,TRBJ1-1,TRBV5-1,.,CASSTESGGGAFF,TGCGCCAGCAGCACGGAATCTGGGGGGGGAGCTTTCTTT
.,TRBJ1-5,TRBV15,TRBD1,CATSTGQANQPQHF,TGTGCCACCAGCACAGGACAGGCAAATCAGCCCCAGCATTTT
.,TRBJ2-7,TRBV4-1,.,CASSQIFRRESSYEQYF,TGCGCCAGCAGCCAAATCTTCCGGAGGGAGAGCTCCTACGAGCAGTACTTC
.,TRBJ1-2,TRBV28,TRBD1,CASSLRTGGYTF,TGTGCCAGCAGTCTCCGGACAGGCGGCTACACCTTC
.,TRBJ2-7,TRBV27,TRBD2,CASSPGTSGRGEQYF,TGTGCCAGCAGTCCCGGGACTAGCGGGAGGGGCGAGCAGTACTTC
.,TRBJ2-7,TRBV5-1,TRBD1,CASSLAPTGTGTSYEQYF,TGCGCCAGCAGCTTGGCCCCTACCGGGACAGGGACCTCCTACGAGCAGTACTTC
.,TRBJ2-1,TRBV5-1,.,CASSLVLAEYNEQFF,TGCGCCAGCAGCTTGGTCCTAGCAGAATACAATGAGCAGTTCTTC
.,TRBJ2-5,TRBV12-3/TRBV12-4,.,CASSLGDQETQYF,TGTGCCAGCAGTTTAGGAGATCAAGAGACCCAGTACTTC
.,TRBJ1-2,TRBV28,.,CASSSHPGRAIYGYTF,TGTGCCAGCAGCTCCCACCCAGGGAGGGCAATTTATGGCTACACCTTC
.,TRBJ2-5,TRBV27,TRBD2,CASSSSGGSIQYF,TGTGCCAGCAGTTCTAGCGGGGGCAGCATCCAGTACTTC
.,TRBJ2-1,TRBV6-6,.,CASSYGGNNEQFF,TGTGCCAGCAGTTACGGCGGTAACAATGAGCAGTTCTTC
.,TRBJ2-2,TRBV5-1,TRBD2,CATQAEAGLSFTGELFF,TGCGCCACCCAGGCGGAAGCGGGACTTAGCTTCACCGGGGAGCTGTTTTTT
.,TRBJ1-1,TRBV11-2,.,CASSLDRLDTEAFF,TGTGCCAGCAGCTTAGATCGACTGGACACTGAAGCTTTCTTT
.,TRBJ1-5,TRBV4-3,.,CASSQDPDQPQHF,TGCGCCAGCAGCCAAGATCCCGATCAGCCCCAGCATTTT
.,TRBJ2-4,TRBV11-2,.,CASSLDRPGAGKNIQYF,TGTGCCAGCAGCTTAGACCGTCCAGGGGCCGGCAAAAACATTCAGTACTTC
once,TRBJ1-2,TRBV12-3/TRBV12-4,.,CASSPTDYGYTF,TGTGCCAGCAGTCCTACAGACTATGGCTACACCTTC
.,TRBJ2-7,TRBV19,TRBD1,CASSPGTGRSYEQYF,TGTGCCAGTAGTCCCGGGACAGGGCGTAGCTACGAGCAGTACTTC
.,TRBJ2-7,TRBV3-1/TRBV3-2,TRBD2,CASSQAFQRGAYEQYF,TGTGCCAGCAGCCAAGCGTTCCAGCGGGGGGCCTACGAGCAGTACTTC
.,TRBJ2-3,TRBV7-2,.,CASSLVRGTGDTQYF,TGTGCCAGCAGCTTAGTCCGGGGGACGGGAGATACGCAGTATTTT
.,TRBJ1-1,TRBV29-1,TRBD1,CSVGTGARGSEAFF,TGCAGCGTAGGGACAGGGGCCCGAGGGTCTGAAGCTTTCTTT
.,TRBJ2-3,TRBV6-5,TRBD1,CASSYSGTVPPDTQYF,TGTGCCAGCAGTTACTCTGGGACAGTGCCACCAGATACGCAGTATTTT
.,TRBJ2-6,TRBV28,.,CASSLTGDISSGANVLTF,TGTGCCAGCAGTCTGACCGGGGACATTTCCTCTGGGGCCAACGTCCTGACTTTC